A single sample gave rise to the 25 T cell receptor beta chains below, sequenced in a study of blood T cell repertoires in COVID-19. Sequenced by immunoSEQ multiplex PCR; TCRdb stores in-frame clones only, minus some. The sample lists 100,000 to 150,000 clones; around four fifths were seen once. Sequencing was performed on peripheral blood. The receptors originated from a man in his sixties with acute or convalescent COVID-19.

This clone was seen a single time. This chain uses TRBV7-9 with TRBJ1-6; D not resolved. CDR3 size: 15 residues. With 5 bases removed from V and 0 bases from J, the gap between germline ends came to 8 bases. CDR1 is SEHNR and CDR2 is FQNEAQ in the germline V gene (reference sequence). The CDR3 nucleotides are TGTGCCAGCAGCCAGGCTATCTCCTATAATTCACCCCTCCACTTT. Residues: CASSQAISYNSPLHF.

The chain recombines TRBV29-1 with TRBJ1-1; 7 bases are a match to TRBD1. The V gene end was trimmed by 5 bases and the J gene end by 1 base; junction bases not matched to a gene: 7. CDR3 length: 14 amino acids. Germline V gene data show CDR1 as SQVTM and CDR2 as ANQGSEA. The CDR3 DNA sequence: TGCAGCGTTCCACCGGGACAGACGAACACTGAAGCTTTCTTT. Its translation: CSVPPGQTNTEAFF.

The CDR3 coding sequence is TGTGCCAGCAAAGCTACCGGGACAGGGGTCTCACCCCTCCACTTT. It is translated as CASKATGTGVSPLHF. The chain uses TRBV6-5 and TRBJ1-6, with TRBD1 matching 10 bases. The CDR3 has 15 residues. Germline CDR1 and CDR2: MNHEY and SVGAGI. V was pared by 7 bases and J by 10 bases, with 10 bases of the junction left unmatched.

This clone was picked up a small number of times. The chain recombines TRBV29-1 with TRBJ1-2; D remains ambiguous. The CDR3 is made up of 14 amino acids. The ends were cut back, 6 bases at V and 4 bases at J, with 18 bases in the middle. Germline lookup yields CDR1 SQVTM and CDR2 ANQGSEA. CDR3 amino acids: CSVPVHSAGYGYTF. CDR3 bases: TGCAGCGTCCCGGTCCATTCAGCAGGCTATGGCTACACCTTC.

The chain is built from TRBV6-5 and TRBJ2-2; TRBD1 is a possible D gene (5 bases). CDR3 length equals 15 residues. Trimming removed 4 bases from V and 3 bases from J, with 12 bases in between. Germline V gene sequence: CDR1 MNHEY, CDR2 SVGAGI. The CDR3 spells CASSSGSKDTGELFF. CDR3 sequence (DNA): TGTGCCAGCAGTTCAGGGTCCAAGGACACCGGGGAGCTGTTTTTT.

The chain recombines TRBV5-1 with TRBJ1-1; D is possibly TRBD1 (5 bases). CDR3 length: 13 amino acids. Trimming stripped 0 bases from V and 6 bases from J, with 9 bases between. Germline CDR1 SGHRS, CDR2 YFSETQ. CDR3 bases: TGCGCCAGCAGCTTGGCAGGGAATCCTGAAGCTTTCTTT. As protein: CASSLAGNPEAFF. The full variable domain, rest sourced from reference TRBV5-1 and TRBJ1-1, is KAGVTQTPRYLIKTRGQQVTLSCSPISGHRSVSWYQQTPGQGLQFLFEYFSETQRNKGNFPGRFSGRQFSNSRSEMNVSTLELGDSALYLCASSLAGNPEAFFGQGTRLTVV.

V gene TRBV4-2 combines with J gene TRBJ1-1; 9 nucleotides line up with TRBD1. The length of the CDR3 is 16 residues. With V trimmed by 4 bases and J by 7 bases, 13 bases remained unmatched. Germline V gene data show CDR1 as LGHNA and CDR2 as YNFKEQ. This chain's CDR3 is CASSRRQGVVEVEAFF. The CDR3 bases are TGTGCCAGCAGCCGCCGACAGGGGGTCGTAGAGGTTGAAGCTTTCTTT.

This sequence joins TRBV4-1 and TRBJ2-1; maybe TRBD1 (6 bases). Germline lookup yields CDR1 MGHRA and CDR2 YSYEKL. The V gene lost 0 bases and the J gene lost 13 bases, with 13 bases spanning the gap. CDR3 size: 13 residues. CDR3 DNA: TGCGCCAGCAGCCAAGATACGAGGACAGTACAGTTCTTC. Its protein product is CASSQDTRTVQFF.

V is TRBV7-9 and J is TRBJ2-1; perhaps TRBD1 as D (5 bases). The CDR3 runs 13 residues. Trimming left V 1 base short and J 9 bases short, with 10 bases between. CDR1 is SEHNR and CDR2 is FQNEAQ in the germline V gene (reference sequence). CDR3 nucleotide sequence: TGTGCCAGCAGCTTAGAGGGGCCCAGTGAGCAGTTCTTC. It yields the protein CASSLEGPSEQFF. The whole variable domain, filled in from reference TRBV7-9 and TRBJ2-1, reads DTGVSQNPRHKITKRGQNVTFRCDPISEHNRLYWYRQTLGQGPEFLTYFQNEAQLEKSRLLSDRFSAERPKGSFSTLEIQRTEQGDSAMYLCASSLEGPSEQFFGPGTRLTVL.

The V call is TRBV4-1, the J call TRBJ2-3, with D maybe TRBD1 (5 bases). CDR1 is MGHRA, CDR2 YSYEKL, per germline. The V end was cut by 0 bases, the J end by 6 bases, with 13 bases between. CDR3 size: 15 residues. CDR3 residues: CASSQEVRAGDTQYF. The CDR3 DNA sequence: TGCGCCAGCAGCCAAGAAGTCAGGGCCGGGGATACGCAGTATTTT.

The chain joins TRBV19 to TRBJ1-2; tentative D call: TRBD1 (5 bases). The CDR3 contains 12 residues. Germline CDR1 and CDR2: LNHDA and SQIVND (reference sequence). V shed 5 bases and J shed 4 bases, with 8 bases lying between them. The CDR3 coding sequence is TGTGCCAGTAGTGGGGACTTCTATGGCTACACCTTC. Translating gives CASSGDFYGYTF.

V is TRBV2 and J is TRBJ1-2; tentative D call: TRBD1 (5 bases). V was shortened by 4 bases and J by 5 bases, with 11 bases between the two germline ends. The CDR3 runs to 13 residues. Per germline, CDR1 SNHLY and CDR2 FYNNEI. This CDR3 is CASSVEQDYGYTF. As DNA, the CDR3 is TGTGCCAGCAGTGTCGAACAGGATTATGGCTACACCTTC.

Note on this clone: The junction does not match germline at one end; this may be a read error. V usage is TRBV19 and J usage is TRBJ2-2; a weak D match, TRBD2 (6 bases). Germline values: CDR1 LNHDA, CDR2 SQIVND (reference sequence). The CDR3 loop spans 13 amino acids. CDR3 region: CASNGGPTGGLFF. Written as DNA, the CDR3 is TGTGCCAGTAATGGCGGACCCACCGGGGGGCTGTTTTTT.

This clone was seen only a few times. The V call is TRBV7-2, the J call TRBJ1-1; TRBD1 might be the D (6 bases). Germline V gene lookup returns CDR1 SGHTA and CDR2 FQGNSA. The V end lost 4 bases, the J end lost 0 bases, and 12 bases lay between the germline ends. CDR3 length equals 15 residues. The CDR3, as DNA: TGTGCCAGCAGCTCACAGGGACGGATGAACACTGAAGCTTTCTTT. Amino acid sequence: CASSSQGRMNTEAFF.

This chain links TRBV5-1 with TRBJ2-5, with D unclear. The CDR3 consists of 13 residues. CDR1 is SGHRS and CDR2 is YFSETQ in the germline V gene. The germline V and J ends were trimmed by 0 bases and 5 bases, with 8 bases remaining between them. The CDR3 loop reads CASSLGGDETQYF. Here the CDR3 DNA reads TGCGCCAGCAGCTTGGGAGGAGACGAGACCCAGTACTTC. Combining the CDR3 with reference TRBV5-1 and TRBJ2-5 gives the whole variable domain KAGVTQTPRYLIKTRGQQVTLSCSPISGHRSVSWYQQTPGQGLQFLFEYFSETQRNKGNFPGRFSGRQFSNSRSEMNVSTLELGDSALYLCASSLGGDETQYFGPGTRLLVL.

CDR3: CSASVAVSGAGMYEQFF. CDR3 coding DNA: TGCAGTGCTAGTGTGGCAGTTAGCGGGGCCGGGATGTATGAGCAGTTCTTC. V usage is TRBV20-1 and J usage is TRBJ2-1, with 8 nucleotides matching TRBD2. The CDR3 has 17 residues. Germline V gene data show CDR1 as DFQATT and CDR2 as SNEGSKA (reference sequence). V lost 3 bases to trimming and J lost 8 bases; unmatched junction nucleotides: 18.

The V call is TRBV29-1, the J call TRBJ1-2; D gene ambiguous. Germline V gene data show CDR1 as SQVTM and CDR2 as ANQGSEA. The CDR3 is 15 amino acids. V was shortened by 6 bases and J by 8 bases, with 25 bases between the two germline ends. As DNA, the CDR3 is TGCAGCGTGAGAAACCCCGACCTAGGCCGAGGGGGCTACACCTTC. Protein sequence: CSVRNPDLGRGGYTF.

This clone was observed a few times. The genes are TRBV5-1 and TRBJ2-1, with D perhaps matching TRBD2 (6 bases). CDR1 SGHRS and CDR2 YFSETQ come from the germline V gene. This CDR3 has 15 amino acids. Trimming took off 2 bases at V and 3 bases at J, with 12 bases between the two ends. CDR3 region: CASSFGSGGYNEQFF. CDR3 coding DNA: TGCGCCAGCAGCTTCGGATCCGGGGGCTACAATGAGCAGTTCTTC.

CDR3 protein: CASSSDGTRSTGELFF. CDR3 bases: TGTGCCAGCAGCTCCGACGGGACTAGGTCCACCGGGGAGCTGTTTTTT. The V and J genes are TRBV5-6 and TRBJ2-2; TRBD2 agrees at 8 bases. Germline values: CDR1 SGHDT, CDR2 YYEEEE. This CDR3 comprises 16 residues. V shed 3 bases and J 4 bases; nucleotides not matched to a gene: 8.

This chain links TRBV5-4 with TRBJ1-2, with TRBD1 as a possible D gene (6 bases). This CDR3 comprises 16 residues. V was pared by 6 bases and J by 3 bases, with 21 bases between. Germline values: CDR1 SGHNT, CDR2 YYREEE (reference sequence). The CDR3 coding sequence is TGTGCCAGCACCAATCGCCCCGGGACATTCGACTATGGCTACACCTTC. Protein sequence: CASTNRPGTFDYGYTF. The full variable domain, rest sourced from reference TRBV5-4 and TRBJ1-2, is ETGVTQSPTHLIKTRGQQVTLRCSSQSGHNTVSWYQQALGQGPQFIFQYYREEENGRGNFPPRFSGLQFPNYSSELNVNALELDDSALYLCASTNRPGTFDYGYTFGSGTRLTVV.

J is TRBJ1-2 and V is TRBV7-6; D gene uncertain. Germline V gives CDR1 SGHVS, CDR2 FNYEAQ. This CDR3 region has 15 residues. V was clipped by 2 bases and J by 4 bases, with 14 bases between them. The CDR3 DNA follows: TGTGCCAGCAGCTTACTAGAGAGAGTGGGCTATGGCTACACCTTC. This codes for CASSLLERVGYGYTF.

The CDR3 here is CASTQQGREGYTF. The DNA of the CDR3 is TGTGCCAGCACCCAACAGGGGAGAGAGGGCTACACCTTC. The chain has TRBV12-3 or TRBV12-4 and TRBJ1-2; 7 bases agree with TRBD1. J gave up 8 bases and V 7 bases, and 10 bases lay outside the gene matches. The CDR3 has 13 amino acids.

The chain uses TRBV9 and TRBJ2-3; D remains unclear. The V gene lost 2 bases and the J gene lost 1 base, with 14 bases spanning the gap. Germline V gene data show CDR1 as SGDLS and CDR2 as YYNGEE. There are 16 residues in the CDR3. The CDR3 sequence: CASSVAPSLGTDTQYF. CDR3 nucleotide sequence: TGTGCCAGCAGCGTGGCCCCTTCGCTCGGCACAGATACGCAGTATTTT.

V is TRBV7-3 and J is TRBJ2-1; 8 bases line up with TRBD2. The CDR3 extends over 16 amino acids. J lost 5 bases, V lost 2 bases, and 8 bases had no gene match. In germline, CDR1 is SGHTA, CDR2 FQGTGA. The DNA for the CDR3 is TGTGCCAGCAGCTTAGGGGGGACTAGTCCTAACAATGAGCAGTTCTTC. This gives the protein CASSLGGTSPNNEQFF.

The CDR3 DNA reads as TGTGCCAGCAGACCCGGGACAGGGAGCTATGGCTACACCTTC. It encodes CASRPGTGSYGYTF. V usage is TRBV5-4 and J usage is TRBJ1-2, with 9 nucleotides matching TRBD1. The CDR3 is 14 amino acids. With 5 bases clipped from V and 4 bases from J, the junction kept 6 bases outside the gene matches. Germline values: CDR1 SGHNT, CDR2 YYREEE (reference sequence).